The clone carrying this T cell receptor beta chain was detected only a few times. Its target is unknown. Germline CDR1 is MNHEY and CDR2 is SVGEGT. This CDR3 is 16 amino acids long. The V segment lost 5 bases and the J segment 0 bases; nucleotides outside the gene matches: 6. Axillary draining lymph nodes of breast cancer patients supplied the node samples. The record originates from a study of breast tumors, draining lymph nodes, adjacent tissues. Study-wide results and caveats: Compared with basal-like, luminal-like tumors shared significantly more repertoire with nontumor tissue.

TCRdb itself ran the multiplex PCR reads through MiXCR, one entry per CDR3 protein. The sample includes about 89,000 distinct CDR3 sequences, roughly 29% of them seen just once. The clonotype originates from a female donor with breast cancer. Some clones in this sample may be carry-over from other donors' samples. Sequencing was carried out using axillary lymph node tissue. The chain carries TRBV6-2 or TRBV6-3 and TRBJ2-1, with TRBD2 identical over 8 bases. The CDR3 here is CASSTGLAHSYNEQFF. CDR3 nucleotides: TGTGCCAGCAGTACCGGACTAGCCCACTCCTACAATGAGCAGTTCTTC.